This T cell receptor beta chain was captured in a study of blood T cell repertoires in COVID-19. Study context: The United States, Italy and Spain provided the acute and convalescent COVID-19 samples. PBMCs, B-cell-depleted T cells, or T cells were the source of the cDNA or gDNA that made up the material.

In Seattle, patients joined the study during active infection and were tracked longitudinally. Only in-frame clones appear in the TCRdb table, and some are missing; sequencing was by immunoSEQ multiplex PCR. Seen here are about 240,000 clones, 75% to 85% observed once, and the top ten hold around 8%. Germline V gene sequence: CDR1 MNHNS, CDR2 SASEGT. Trimming at V came to 0 bases and at J to 6 bases, leaving 4 bases not matched to a gene. The CDR3 totals 15 residues. Sequences were obtained from peripheral blood. The sequence was collected from a woman of 80 years or more with COVID-19, enrolled during active disease. V usage is TRBV6-1 and J usage is TRBJ2-3; 9 nucleotides align to TRBD2. The CDR3 reads CASSEAAGGPDTQYF. The DNA for the CDR3 is TGTGCCAGCAGTGAAGCGGCGGGGGGGCCTGATACGCAGTATTTT.